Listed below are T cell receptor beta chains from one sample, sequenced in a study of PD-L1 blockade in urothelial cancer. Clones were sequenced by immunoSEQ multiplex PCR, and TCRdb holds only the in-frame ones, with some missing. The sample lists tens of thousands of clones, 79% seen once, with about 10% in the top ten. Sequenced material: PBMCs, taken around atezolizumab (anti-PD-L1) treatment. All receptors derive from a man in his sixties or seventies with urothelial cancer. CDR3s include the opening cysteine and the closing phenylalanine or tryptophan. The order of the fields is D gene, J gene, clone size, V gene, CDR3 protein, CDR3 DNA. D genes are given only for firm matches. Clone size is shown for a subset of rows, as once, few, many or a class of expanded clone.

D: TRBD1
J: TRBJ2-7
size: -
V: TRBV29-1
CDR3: CSVTRQGPLEEQYF
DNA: TGCAGCGTAACCCGACAGGGCCCTCTGGAAGAGCAGTACTTC

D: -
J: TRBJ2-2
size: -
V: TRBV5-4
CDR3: CASSLDGVTGAGELFF
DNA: TGTGCCAGCAGCTTAGACGGGGTGACTGGGGCCGGGGAGCTGTTTTTT

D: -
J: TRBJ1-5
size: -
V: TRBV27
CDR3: CASSSTGSAQPQHF
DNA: TGTGCCAGCAGTTCTACAGGGTCTGCTCAGCCCCAGCATTTT

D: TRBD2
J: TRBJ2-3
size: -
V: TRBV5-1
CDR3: CASSLDTSGYTDTQYF
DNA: TGCGCCAGCAGCTTGGATACTAGCGGGTACACAGATACGCAGTATTTT

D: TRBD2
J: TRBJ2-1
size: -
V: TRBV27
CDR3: CASTSGLAGYNEQFF
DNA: TGTGCCAGCACCTCTGGGCTAGCGGGTTACAATGAGCAGTTCTTC

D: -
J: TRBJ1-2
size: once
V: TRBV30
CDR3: CAWSIGGVGDGYTF
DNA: TGTGCCTGGTCGATAGGAGGGGTGGGGGATGGCTACACCTTC

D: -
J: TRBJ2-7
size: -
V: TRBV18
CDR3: CASSPSGQPYEQYF
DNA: TGTGCCAGCTCACCAAGTGGACAGCCCTACGAGCAGTACTTC

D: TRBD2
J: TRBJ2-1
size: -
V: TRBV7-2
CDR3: CASSLTSGGHNEQFF
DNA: TGTGCCAGCAGCTTGACTAGCGGGGGTCACAATGAGCAGTTCTTC

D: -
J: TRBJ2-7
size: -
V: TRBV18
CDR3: CASSPAGGYEQYF
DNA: TGTGCCAGCTCACCGGCCGGGGGCTACGAGCAGTACTTC

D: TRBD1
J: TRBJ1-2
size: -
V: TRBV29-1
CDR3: CSATGTGANYGYTF
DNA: TGCAGCGCTACCGGGACAGGGGCTAACTATGGCTACACCTTC